Following are 4 T cell receptor beta chains from one sample sequenced in a study of cytotoxic CD8 clonotypes in ibrutinib-treated CLL. The protocol was immunoSEQ multiplex PCR, while the TCRdb copy is restricted to in-frame clones and leaves out a portion. The sample includes about 92,000 clones, 60% to 80% of them seen just once. Sample: PBMCs, taken after 24 months of ibrutinib treatment. The receptors were gathered from a human donor with chronic lymphocytic leukemia.

The J gene is TRBJ1-1, the V gene TRBV19; TRBD1 matches 7 bases. V lost 4 bases and J lost 0; bases outside the gene matches: 11. The CDR3 is made up of 17 amino acids. The V gene's germline CDR1 is LNHDA and CDR2 SQIVND (reference sequence). In DNA, the CDR3 is TGTGCCAGTAGTAGGGGACAGACATGGGGTCTGAACACTGAAGCTTTCTTT. This sequence encodes CASSRGQTWGLNTEAFF.

Concerning this clone itself: Other DNA sequences in the same sample also yield this CDR3. The J gene is TRBJ1-2, the V gene TRBV28; D not certain. CDR1 and CDR2 from the germline V gene are MDHEN and SYDVKM. Trimming shortened V by 6 bases and J by 1 base, and 3 bases separated the two germline ends. The CDR3 loop spans 11 amino acids. In DNA form, the CDR3 reads TGTGCCAGCAGGGATAACTATGGCTACACCTTC. Translated, it gives CASRDNYGYTF.

This chain connects TRBV5-5 to TRBJ2-7, with 9 bases fitting TRBD1. CDR3 length: 13 amino acids. The V and J ends lost 4 bases and 2 bases, in that order; junction bases with no gene match: 1. Germline V gene lookup returns CDR1 SGHKS and CDR2 YYEKEE (reference sequence). Written as DNA, the CDR3 is TGTGCCAGCAGCAGACAGGGGGCCTACGAGCAGTACTTC. It codes for CASSRQGAYEQYF.

CDR3: CASSQVTGNYGYTF. The CDR3 DNA reads as TGCGCCAGCAGCCAAGTCACAGGGAACTATGGCTACACCTTC. V gene TRBV4-1 combines with J gene TRBJ1-2, with TRBD1 as a possible D gene (6 bases). Trimming removed 1 base from V and 2 bases from J, with 8 bases in between. The germline gives CDR1 MGHRA, CDR2 YSYEKL. There are 14 residues in the CDR3.